The rows below give T cell receptor beta chains drawn from one sample of a study of blood T cell repertoires in COVID-19. Method: immunoSEQ multiplex PCR; TCRdb's copy keeps in-frame clones and lacks some. The data hold about 170,000 clones, with 84% observed a single time. Specimen: peripheral blood. The origin of the receptors is a woman at least 80 years old with COVID-19, enrolled during active disease. Both conserved end residues are part of each CDR3. D genes are given only for firm matches. The size of a clone is reported for some rows only, either as once, few or many, or as a class for expanded clones.

cdr3_nt cdr3_aa v_call cdr3_length j_call d_call clone_size
TGTGCCAGCAGCTCCGGACTAGCGGTCTACAATGAGCAGTTCTTC CASSSGLAVYNEQFF TRBV7-3 15 TRBJ2-1 TRBD2 NA
TGTGCCAGCTCACCCCAGGGGGATCAGCCCCAGCATTTT CASSPQGDQPQHF TRBV18 13 TRBJ1-5 TRBD1 few
TGTGCCAGCAGCAGAAAATGCAGGGAGGGAACTCGGAATTCACCCCTCCACTTT CASSRKCREGTRNSPLHF TRBV21-1 18 TRBJ1-6 NA NA
TGCGCCAGCTCGGGACAGGGAGGTTCCGGGGAGCTGTTTTTT CASSGQGGSGELFF TRBV5-1 14 TRBJ2-2 TRBD1 NA
TGCGCCAGCAGCTTGGGAGCGGGAGGGGCAGAGACCCAGTACTTC CASSLGAGGAETQYF TRBV5-1 15 TRBJ2-5 TRBD2 NA
TGTGCCACCAGTGGGTTTGGGGCGGGAGGAGGCAATGAGCAGTTCTTC CATSGFGAGGGNEQFF TRBV24-1 16 TRBJ2-1 TRBD2 NA
TGCGCCAGCAGCCATGGACAGGGTCGCCACTATGGCTACACCTTC CASSHGQGRHYGYTF TRBV4-3 15 TRBJ1-2 TRBD1 NA
TGCGCCAGCAGCTTGGAGTGGGGGCTAGCGGGAGGGCTGGAGACCCAGTACTTC CASSLEWGLAGGLETQYF TRBV5-1 18 TRBJ2-5 TRBD2 NA
TGCGCCAGCAGCCAACTAAGTCGCGGAGGCTACACCTTC CASSQLSRGGYTF TRBV4-1 13 TRBJ1-2 NA NA
TGTGCCAGCAGCAAAGGGGACAGAGCCGGGGCCAACGTCCTGACTTTC CASSKGDRAGANVLTF TRBV21-1 16 TRBJ2-6 NA NA
TGTGCCAGCAGTAGGGACAGACACTACGAGCAGTACTTC CASSRDRHYEQYF TRBV7-2 13 TRBJ2-7 TRBD1 NA
TGTGCCAGCAGCAGGAGCGGGGGGGTAGTAGAGACCCAGTACTTC CASSRSGGVVETQYF TRBV11-2 15 TRBJ2-5 TRBD2 NA
TGTGCCAGCAGCCAAGGGACACCCATAATATATGGCTACACCTTC CASSQGTPIIYGYTF TRBV4-2 15 TRBJ1-2 NA NA
TGTGCCAGTTTGGGACAGCCCTCGAGGGGCTACACCTTC CASLGQPSRGYTF TRBV7-2 13 TRBJ1-2 TRBD1 NA
TGTGCCAGCAGCTTGGACCCCTATCGGGAGGCTGGTTACAATGAGCAGTTCTTC CASSLDPYREAGYNEQFF TRBV5-4 18 TRBJ2-1 TRBD2 once
TGTGCCAGCATCAGACAGGGATCCTACGAGCAGTACTTC CASIRQGSYEQYF TRBV2 13 TRBJ2-7 TRBD1 NA
TGTGCCAGCAGTTGGGGGGACAATGAGCAGTTCTTC CASSWGDNEQFF TRBV12-3/TRBV12-4 12 TRBJ2-1 NA NA
TGCGCCAGCAGAGCTCAGGGGGCTAGCACAGATACGCAGTATTTT CASRAQGASTDTQYF TRBV5-1 15 TRBJ2-3 TRBD1 NA
TGTGCCAGCACCCCTACCCCGGGACAGGGAGCCTACGAGCAGTACTTC CASTPTPGQGAYEQYF TRBV28 16 TRBJ2-7 TRBD1 NA
TGTGCCAGCAGCTCACCAGGGGGCGTCGAGACCCAGTACTTC CASSSPGGVETQYF TRBV5-5 14 TRBJ2-5 TRBD1 few
TGTGCCAGCAGTACCCAGGGGGGAAACACCATATATTTT CASSTQGGNTIYF TRBV12-3/TRBV12-4 13 TRBJ1-3 NA NA
TGTGCCTGGAGGTTCGGCACAGCCTACGAGCAGTACTTC CAWRFGTAYEQYF TRBV30 13 TRBJ2-7 NA once
TGCGCCAGCAGACCGGACCCTAGCGGGAGTCCAGATACGCAGTATTTT CASRPDPSGSPDTQYF TRBV5-1 16 TRBJ2-3 TRBD2 once
TGCGCCAGCAGCCAAAAACAGGGGCACGACACTGAAGCTTTCTTT CASSQKQGHDTEAFF TRBV4-1 15 TRBJ1-1 TRBD1 once
TGTGCCAGCAGCCTACTAGCAAGGTCATGGCAGTTCTTC CASSLLARSWQFF TRBV11-1 13 TRBJ2-1 NA NA
TGTGCCAGCAGCTTTAACGGGGGGGAGCTGTTTTTT CASSFNGGELFF TRBV27 12 TRBJ2-2 NA NA
TGTGCCAGCAGCTTACTAGCCTCTTCCTCCTACAATGAGCAGTTCTTC CASSLLASSSYNEQFF TRBV5-4 16 TRBJ2-1 NA NA
TGTGCCAGCAGTTACTACGGACGGGATAGCAATCAGCCCCAGCATTTT CASSYYGRDSNQPQHF TRBV6-2/TRBV6-3 16 TRBJ1-5 NA NA
TGTGCCAGCAGCTTAGTAGTCGGGGTCCTAGTCTACGAGCAGTACTTC CASSLVVGVLVYEQYF TRBV7-9 16 TRBJ2-7 NA NA
TGTGCCAGCAGCCCGCTCGGTCGGACCCAGTACTTC CASSPLGRTQYF TRBV3-1/TRBV3-2 12 TRBJ2-5 NA NA
TGTGCCAGCAGCTTAGCAACAGGGTCTGGGGCCAACGTCCTGACTTTC CASSLATGSGANVLTF TRBV7-2 16 TRBJ2-6 NA NA
TGCGCCAGCAGCTTGGCTGAGGGCGATGGCTACACCTTC CASSLAEGDGYTF TRBV5-1 13 TRBJ1-2 NA NA
TGCAGCGTTGATCCGGGGAACTATGGCTACACCTTC CSVDPGNYGYTF TRBV29-1 12 TRBJ1-2 NA NA
TGTGCCAGCTCACTAGCGGGGGGCACCTACAATGAGCAGTTCTTC CASSLAGGTYNEQFF TRBV18 15 TRBJ2-1 TRBD2 NA
TGTGCCAGCTCTCGCGGGCCCTATGAGCAGTTCTTC CASSRGPYEQFF TRBV18 12 TRBJ2-1 NA NA
TGTGCCAGCAGCTCACGTGCCGGGACAGGGGCAAACTATGGCTACACCTTC CASSSRAGTGANYGYTF TRBV13 17 TRBJ1-2 TRBD1 NA
TGTGCCAGTACGACAGGGAGCACTGAAGCTTTCTTT CASTTGSTEAFF TRBV2 12 TRBJ1-1 TRBD1 NA
TGTGCCAGTAGTATCCAGGGTTTACAAGAGACCCAGTACTTC CASSIQGLQETQYF TRBV19 14 TRBJ2-5 NA NA
TGCAGCGTGAGGACAGTGCTGAACACCGGGGAGCTGTTTTTT CSVRTVLNTGELFF TRBV29-1 14 TRBJ2-2 NA NA
TGTGCCAGTACCCAGGGACAGGGGTGGCATGGCTACACCTTC CASTQGQGWHGYTF TRBV19 14 TRBJ1-2 TRBD1 NA
TGCGCCAGCAGCTTTACTAGCGGGACGTACAATGAGCAGTTCTTC CASSFTSGTYNEQFF TRBV5-1 15 TRBJ2-1 TRBD2 NA
TGTGCCAGCAGCATACAGGGTGGTCAGCCCCAGCATTTT CASSIQGGQPQHF TRBV5-4 13 TRBJ1-5 NA NA
TGTGCCAGCAGGCTCGGACAGGCGAATTCACCCCTCCACTTT CASRLGQANSPLHF TRBV6-5 14 TRBJ1-6 TRBD1 few